This TCR beta chain is drawn from a study of post-analysis software for immune sequencing data. As for the study in general: Secondary progressive, relapsing-remitting and progressive-relapsing multiple sclerosis were among the included disease courses.

Unique molecular identifiers had been added to the TCR beta cDNA libraries. When about 0.95 to 10 million T cells were used, they gave hundreds of thousands of cDNA molecules. Using its own MiXCR run on the PCR reads, TCRdb lists one record per CDR3 protein. The sample lists about 200,000 distinct CDR3 sequences, 29% seen once, with more than 3% in the top ten. The CDR3 totals 11 residues. CDR1 is DFQATT and CDR2 is SNEGSKA in the germline V gene (reference sequence). V lost 0 bases, J lost 5 bases, and 1 base lay in between. Study results and caveats: For normalized Chao1 diversity, multiple sclerosis patients scored significantly lower than controls did. Analysis by F measure revealed that same-batch samples clustered strongly together. Comparison of patients with controls showed five or six TRBV segments more frequent in patients, TRBV5-6, TRBV5-1 and TRBV20-1 among them.

In this sample, this clonotype turned up many times. The antigen is undetermined. V gene TRBV20-1 combines with J gene TRBJ1-4; D unclear. This clonotype was obtained from a girl aged 2-17 years with multiple sclerosis. Sequencing was done on a sample of blood. The CDR3 is CSARENEKLFF. In nucleotides, the CDR3 is TGCAGTGCTAGAGAAAATGAAAAACTGTTTTTT.